One and the same sample provided the 32 T cell receptor beta chains below, sequenced in a study of shared clonotypes between healthy human individuals. Profiled with immunoSEQ multiplex PCR; TCRdb holds only in-frame clones, not every one. The table lists 110,000 or so clones, around 71% of them singletons. The source material was memory CD8+ T cells sorted from blood. Subset: CD45RO+ cells pooled with CCR7-negative TemRA cells. The origin of the receptors is a woman aged 30 to 39 in good health.

The genes are TRBV4-1 and TRBJ1-1, with 7 positions matching TRBD1. Germline values: CDR1 MGHRA, CDR2 YSYEKL. The CDR3 is 18 residues long. The V and J ends lost 4 bases and 4 bases, in that order; junction bases with no gene match: 18. CDR3 sequence: CASSPSQGGYTGGTEAFF. CDR3 DNA: TGCGCCAGCAGCCCCAGCCAAGGGGGCTACACCGGGGGCACTGAAGCTTTCTTT.

The chain combines TRBV18 with TRBJ2-3; unclear D gene. Germline lookup yields CDR1 KGHSH and CDR2 LQKENI. The CDR3 length is 14 residues. Trimming cost V 3 bases and J 6 bases, with 13 bases left between them. The CDR3 protein is CASSPTPWSDTQYF. The DNA of the CDR3 is TGTGCCAGCTCACCCACCCCTTGGAGCGATACGCAGTATTTT.

The chain couples TRBV2 to TRBJ1-6; 10 nucleotides line up with TRBD1. The CDR3 spans 16 residues. V gave up 10 bases and J gave up 8 bases; unmatched junction bases: 14. Germline assignment: CDR1 SNHLY and CDR2 FYNNEI. In DNA, the CDR3 is TGTGCCATATCAGGGGCAAGACAGGGGGCCTATTCACCCCTCCACTTT. Protein sequence: CAISGARQGAYSPLHF.

In this sample, this clone turned up once. The V and J genes are TRBV7-9 and TRBJ1-2; 7 bases align to TRBD1. Looked up from germline, CDR1 is SEHNR and CDR2 is FQNEAQ (reference sequence). The CDR3 loop spans 14 amino acids. Trimming at V came to 5 bases and at J to 8 bases, leaving 11 bases not matched to a gene. CDR3 loop: CASSPIQGGRGYTF. CDR3 coding DNA: TGTGCCAGCAGCCCGATACAAGGGGGCCGAGGCTACACCTTC.

The sample holds a few counts of this clone. The V gene is TRBV6-1, the J gene TRBJ2-7; either TRBD1 or TRBD2 may fit D (5 bases each). The germline V and J ends were trimmed by 5 bases and 1 base, with 12 bases remaining between them. The CDR3 is made up of 14 amino acids. CDR1 is MNHNS and CDR2 is SASEGT in the germline V gene. CDR3: CASSTWDGSYEQYF. The CDR3 region has the DNA TGTGCCAGCAGTACGTGGGACGGATCCTACGAGCAGTACTTC.

The chain is built from TRBV28 and TRBJ2-2; D assignment may be TRBD1 or TRBD2 (5 bases each). V was trimmed by 5 bases and J by 3 bases, leaving 13 bases between them. The germline V gene has CDR1 MDHEN and CDR2 SYDVKM. This CDR3 is 15 amino acids long. The CDR3 sequence: CASSTGTRDTGELFF. In DNA, the CDR3 is TGTGCCAGCAGTACCGGGACGAGGGACACCGGGGAGCTGTTTTTT.

The CDR3 here is CASSAPGPFSTQFF. DNA of the CDR3: TGTGCCAGCAGTGCCCCTGGGCCCTTTTCGACGCAGTTCTTC. The J gene is TRBJ2-1, the V gene TRBV25-1, with D hard to call. Deletions cut 4 bases from V and 12 bases from J, with 19 bases between. The CDR3 has 14 residues. CDR1 and CDR2 from the germline V gene are MGHDK and SYGVNS. The entire variable domain, with the rest obtained from reference TRBV25-1 and TRBJ2-1, is as follows: EADIYQTPRYLVIGTGKKITLECSQTMGHDKMYWYQQDPGMELHLIHYSYGVNSTEKGDLSSESTVSRIRTEHFPLTLESARPSHTSQYLCASSAPGPFSTQFFGPGTRLTVL.

CDR3 DNA sequence: TGCGCCAGCAGTCACCCCGGGACAGCAAAATACGAGCAGTACTTC. Translated, it gives CASSHPGTAKYEQYF. This chain links TRBV23-1 with TRBJ2-7; TRBD1 aligns across 7 bases. TRBV23-1 carries the ORF label, with uncertain function. J gave up 4 bases and V 3 bases, and 9 bases lay outside the gene matches. The CDR3 loop spans 15 amino acids.

The chain recombines TRBV11-3 with TRBJ1-5, with no clear D. The CDR3 consists of 17 residues. The germline V gene has CDR1 SGHNT and CDR2 YENEEA. V was cut by 5 bases and J by 0 bases, with 17 bases left in between. The CDR3 loop reads CASSPRFGKHSNQPQHF. CDR3 in DNA: TGTGCCAGCAGCCCCCGGTTTGGTAAACATAGCAATCAGCCCCAGCATTTT.

The chain couples TRBV28 to TRBJ2-7; D uncertain. V dropped 1 base and J dropped 1 base, with 5 bases sitting between them. CDR3 size: 13 residues. CDR1 and CDR2 (germline): MDHEN, SYDVKM. CDR3 amino acids: CASSLLVSYEQYF. The CDR3 DNA reads as TGTGCCAGCAGTTTATTGGTGTCCTACGAGCAGTACTTC.

The chain recombines TRBV18 with TRBJ2-5; D is uncertain. V was pared by 0 bases and J by 0 bases, with 8 bases between. The V gene's germline CDR1 is KGHSH and CDR2 LQKENI. The CDR3 has 15 residues. The CDR3, as DNA: TGTGCCAGCTCACCACCGAATAGTTACCAAGAGACCCAGTACTTC. Protein sequence: CASSPPNSYQETQYF.

The chain uses TRBV4-2 and TRBJ1-5, with D hard to call. Per germline, CDR1 LGHNA and CDR2 YNFKEQ. The ends were cut back, 1 base at V and 0 bases at J, with 10 bases in the middle. CDR3 length: 16 amino acids. The CDR3 here is CASSQVYGDSNQPQHF. Written as DNA, the CDR3 is TGTGCCAGCAGCCAAGTATATGGGGATAGCAATCAGCCCCAGCATTTT.

This clone has a count of ten or more. DNA of the CDR3: TGCAGCGTCGAACTTGGAAACACCATATATTTT. Residues: CSVELGNTIYF. This rearrangement joins TRBV29-1 to TRBJ1-3, with D hard to call. With 6 bases removed from V and 3 bases from J, the gap between germline ends came to 6 bases. The CDR3 spans 11 residues. In germline, CDR1 is SQVTM, CDR2 ANQGSEA.

CDR3 nucleotides: TGCGCCAGCAGCGCCCCGGGGGAGATGGAGCAGTACTTC. Amino acids: CASSAPGEMEQYF. The gene calls are TRBV4-3 and TRBJ2-5; perhaps TRBD2 as D (6 bases). CDR3 length equals 13 residues. Trimming removed 5 bases from V and 11 bases from J, with 18 bases in between. Germline CDR1 reads LGHNA; CDR2 reads YSLEER.

V is TRBV10-2 and J is TRBJ1-2; possibly TRBD1 for D (6 bases). CDR1 is WSHSY, CDR2 SAAADI, per germline. Trimming removed 8 bases at V and 4 bases at J, with 14 bases between. The CDR3 loop spans 13 amino acids. CDR3 DNA sequence: TGCGCCAGCCACCGGGAGGGGGTCTATGGCTACACCTTC. Encoded protein: CASHREGVYGYTF.

This clone was seen a handful of times. The chain joins TRBV27 to TRBJ1-5; D may be TRBD1 (6 bases). Between the trimmed V and J ends, which lost 6 bases and 0 bases, there was a span of 12 bases. Per the germline V gene, CDR1 is MNHEY and CDR2 is SMNVEV (reference sequence). There are 15 residues in the CDR3. This CDR3 is CASSSQGISNQPQHF. The CDR3 bases are TGTGCCAGCAGCTCACAGGGTATTAGCAATCAGCCCCAGCATTTT.

This clone has only a few counts. This chain links TRBV15 with TRBJ2-6; D remains unclear. Germline V gives CDR1 LNHNV, CDR2 YYDKDF (reference sequence). V was clipped by 2 bases and J by 0 bases, with 11 bases between them. This CDR3 spans 17 amino acids. The CDR3 spells CATSRQETYSGANVLTF. The CDR3 region has the DNA TGTGCCACCAGCAGACAGGAGACCTACTCTGGGGCCAACGTCCTGACTTTC.

The rearrangement links TRBV5-8 to TRBJ1-2; 12 nucleotides align to TRBD1. This CDR3 comprises 16 residues. V was clipped by 4 bases and J by 2 bases; unmatched bases: 6. Germline V lookup: CDR1 SGHTS, CDR2 YDEGEE. The CDR3 sequence: CASSERDRGPNYGYTF. CDR3 DNA: TGTGCCAGCAGCGAAAGGGACAGGGGGCCGAACTATGGCTACACCTTC.

The V call is TRBV7-6, the J call TRBJ2-3; TRBD2 agrees at 7 bases. The CDR3 totals 15 residues. With 5 bases clipped from V and 2 bases from J, the junction kept 7 bases outside the gene matches. The germline V gene encodes CDR1 SGHVS and CDR2 FNYEAQ. Written as DNA, the CDR3 is TGTGCCAGCAGCACGCGGACTAGTTCCACAGATACGCAGTATTTT. This gives the protein CASSTRTSSTDTQYF.

In this sample, this clone turned up a few times. The chain combines TRBV14 with TRBJ2-4, with D possibly TRBD1 on 5 matching bases. V was clipped by 3 bases and J by 0 bases, with 12 bases between them. Germline assignment: CDR1 SGHDN and CDR2 FVKESK. This CDR3 contains 16 residues. The CDR3 sequence: CASSHTQGLAKNIQYF. Here the CDR3 DNA reads TGTGCCAGCAGCCACACCCAGGGCCTAGCCAAAAACATTCAGTACTTC.

J is TRBJ2-7 and V is TRBV5-1, with unresolved D. CDR1 and CDR2 (germline): SGHRS, YFSETQ. The CDR3 runs 14 residues. Deletions cut 1 base from V and 7 bases from J, with 15 bases between. CDR3 in amino acids: CASSLSLNFGEQYF. CDR3 nucleotides: TGCGCCAGCAGCTTGTCGCTTAACTTCGGGGAGCAGTACTTC.

The chain recombines TRBV29-1 with TRBJ2-7; 9 bases are a match to TRBD2. V lost 6 bases and J lost 5; bases outside the gene matches: 8. Per germline, CDR1 SQVTM and CDR2 ANQGSEA. This CDR3 has 13 residues. CDR3 protein: CSVVSGSTNEQYF. The CDR3 coding sequence is TGCAGCGTAGTTAGCGGGAGCACCAACGAGCAGTACTTC.

This sequence joins TRBV7-2 and TRBJ2-7; maybe TRBD2 (6 bases). V lost 5 bases and J lost 4, with 18 bases in between. Germline CDR1 is SGHTA and CDR2 is FQGNSA. The CDR3 runs 15 residues. The CDR3 nucleotides read TGTGCCAGCAGCGACGGGTCGGCGGCGGGGTACGAGCAGTACTTC. Residues: CASSDGSAAGYEQYF.

J is TRBJ2-3 and V is TRBV10-3; 13 positions match TRBD2. This CDR3 contains 17 residues. Per the germline V gene, CDR1 is ENHRY and CDR2 is SYGVKD. J lost 4 bases, V lost 0 bases, and 4 bases had no gene match. The CDR3 here is CAISESRLAGGSDTQYF. CDR3 coding DNA: TGTGCCATCAGTGAGTCCCGACTAGCGGGAGGCTCAGATACGCAGTATTTT.

This clone was seen at least ten times. The rearrangement joins TRBV11-2 to TRBJ1-1; no firm D call. V was clipped by 1 base and J by 8 bases, with 11 bases between them. Germline V CDR1 and CDR2: SGHAT, FQNNGV. CDR3 length: 13 amino acids. CDR3 region: CASSLGTETEAFF. The CDR3 nucleotides read TGTGCCAGCAGCTTAGGGACGGAGACCGAAGCTTTCTTT.

As for this clone: Other DNA sequences in the same sample also yield this CDR3. This chain uses TRBV9 with TRBJ2-5; D possibly matches TRBD1 or TRBD2 (5 bases each). The J call could be wrong; TRBJ2-7 is a better fit for the DNA end. Germline-derived CDR1 and CDR2 are SGDLS and YYNGEE. The CDR3 runs 12 residues. Here the CDR3 reads CASSGDGYEQYF. The CDR3 DNA reads TGTGCCAGCAGCGGGGACGGTTACGAGCAGTACTTC.

The chain recombines TRBV6-1 with TRBJ2-4; D unclear. The CDR3 runs 12 residues. V dropped 8 bases and J dropped 1 base, with 6 bases sitting between them. CDR1 and CDR2 from the germline V gene are MNHNS and SASEGT. This CDR3 reads CASYGAKNIQYF. The CDR3 bases are TGTGCCAGCTACGGGGCCAAAAACATTCAGTACTTC.

CDR3 sequence reads: CASSSSSSGNTYEQYF. CDR3 nucleotides: TGTGCCAGCAGCAGCTCCTCTAGCGGCAATACCTACGAGCAGTACTTC. The chain combines TRBV9 with TRBJ2-7; 7 bases match TRBD2. This CDR3 spans 16 amino acids. V shed 4 bases and J 2 bases; nucleotides not matched to a gene: 12. Germline CDR1 is SGDLS and CDR2 is YYNGEE.

This chain uses TRBV6-1 with TRBJ1-6, with 8 bases that match TRBD1. The trim removed 4 bases at V and 7 bases at J, leaving 6 bases unmatched. The V gene's germline CDR1 is MNHNS and CDR2 SASEGT. The CDR3 is made up of 15 amino acids. The CDR3: CASSAGTGGNSPLHF. The CDR3 DNA is TGTGCCAGCAGTGCCGGGACAGGTGGGAATTCACCCCTCCACTTT.

There are many counts of this clone. V is TRBV11-2 and J is TRBJ2-7; TRBD2 matches at 9 bases. This CDR3 spans 14 amino acids. Trimming took 5 bases from V and 3 from J; bases not matched to a gene: 5. Germline loops: CDR1 SGHAT, CDR2 FQNNGV. CDR3 region: CASSRSAGGYEQYF. In DNA, the CDR3 is TGTGCCAGCAGCCGATCAGCGGGAGGCTACGAGCAGTACTTC.

This clone was counted a single time. This chain links TRBV5-1 with TRBJ2-3; 8 nucleotides line up with TRBD2. After removal of 0 bases from V and 1 base from J, the junction contained 4 bases not matched to a gene. Looked up from germline, CDR1 is SGHRS and CDR2 is YFSETQ. The CDR3 covers 16 residues. The CDR3, as DNA: TGCGCCAGCAGCTTGGCGGGAGGGCCTGGCACAGATACGCAGTATTTT. This gives the protein CASSLAGGPGTDTQYF.

The chain is built from TRBV25-1 and TRBJ2-1, with TRBD2 as a possible D gene (6 bases). The length of the CDR3 is 15 residues. V was clipped by 5 bases and J by 2 bases, with 13 bases between them. Germline V lookup: CDR1 MGHDK, CDR2 SYGVNS. CDR3 sequence: CASSSITGAYNEQFF. CDR3 coding DNA: TGTGCCAGCAGTTCAATAACGGGGGCCTACAATGAGCAGTTCTTC.